This paragraph reports one TCR beta chain. Its specificity is not known. Use of 60 Vbeta and 13 Jbeta primers characterized the PCR. Produced via immunoSEQ multiplex PCR; TCRdb's table is partial and in-frame only. The data show 70,000 to 90,000 clones, just over 70% seen once. These data are taken from a study of cytomegalovirus exposure and HLA in healthy donors. General observations from the study: HLA alleles showed associations with some 15,000 TCR beta sequences in a later analysis, at a 0.05 false discovery rate. Follow-up analysis found HLA locus-dependent TCR association rates, highest for DRB1 and lowest for HLA-C. Previous analysis showed most TCR beta V segments were productive about 87% or about 30% of the time. Researchers counted around 170 TCR beta chains as cytomegalovirus-associated.

Germline V gene sequence: CDR1 MNHEY, CDR2 SMNVEV (reference sequence). The CDR3 totals 16 residues. Unmatched junction bases numbered 8, after V lost 2 bases and J lost 1 base. The sample was PBMCs. The chain couples TRBV27 to TRBJ2-7; 7 bases line up with TRBD2. This sequence was found in a man aged 55 to 70 in good health and CMV-seropositive. This CDR3 reads CASSLIVGGRSYEQYF. The CDR3, as DNA: TGTGCCAGCAGTTTAATAGTGGGAGGGCGTTCCTACGAGCAGTACTTC.